The rows below give T cell receptor beta chains drawn from one sample of a study of regulatory T cells in long-lasting Graves disease. TCRdb itself ran the multiplex PCR reads through MiXCR, one entry per CDR3 protein. This table has fewer than 450,000 distinct CDR3 sequences, more than 20% appearing once. The sequences come from peripheral blood mononuclear cells (PBMCs), collected when the disease was refractory, from a patient treated with antithyroid drugs. The receptor set was obtained from a female donor with Graves disease. Both conserved end residues are part of each CDR3. D genes are given only for firm matches. A clone size is listed for some rows: how often the clone was seen (once, few, many), or a class if it is expanded.

>TRBJ2-7|NA|TRBD1|TRBV20-1
TGCAGTGCTTACTCCGTGGGACAGGGAAGCGAGCAGTACTTC
CSAYSVGQGSEQYF
>TRBJ1-6|NA|TRBD1|TRBV11-2
TGTGCCAGCAGCCTTTTGGGCACCGGGACAGGGAGAATTAATTCACCCCTCCACTTT
CASSLLGTGTGRINSPLHF
>TRBJ2-3|NA|NA|TRBV28
TGTGCCAGCAGTATTCAGGGTTCAGATACGCAGTATTTT
CASSIQGSDTQYF
>TRBJ2-7|many|NA|TRBV12-3/TRBV12-4
TGTGCCAGCAGTTTTCCCGGGACATTGGAGCAGTACTTC
CASSFPGTLEQYF
>TRBJ2-7|NA|TRBD2|TRBV18
TGTGCCAGCTCACCCTATAGCGGGAGTGGTTACGAGCAGTACTTC
CASSPYSGSGYEQYF
>TRBJ1-6|NA|NA|TRBV4-3
TGCGCCAGCAGCCAAGATGCAGGGCTTGATTCACCCCTCCACTTT
CASSQDAGLDSPLHF
>TRBJ2-5|NA|NA|TRBV4-1
TGCGCCAGCAGCCAAATAAGCGGGGAGACCCAGTACTTC
CASSQISGETQYF
>TRBJ1-1|few|NA|TRBV30
TGTGCCTGGGGACGTTGGAACACTGAAGCTTTCTTT
CAWGRWNTEAFF
>TRBJ2-7|NA|NA|TRBV9
TGTGCCAGCAGCGTAGAGGGACGGGTTCTTTGGGAGCAGTACTTC
CASSVEGRVLWEQYF
>TRBJ2-5|many|NA|TRBV18
TGTGCCAGCTCACCACCGGAGGAGACCCAGTACTTC
CASSPPEETQYF
>TRBJ1-1|many|TRBD1|TRBV5-5
TGTGCCAGCCAAACGCGACAGGGGGCGTTCACTGAAGCTTTCTTT
CASQTRQGAFTEAFF
>TRBJ2-7|NA|NA|TRBV6-2/TRBV6-3
TGTGCCAGCAGTGAAGAATTAGAATATAGCTCCTACGAGCAGTACTTC
CASSEELEYSSYEQYF
>TRBJ2-7|many|NA|TRBV12-3/TRBV12-4
TGTGCCAGCAGGTACAGGTGGGAGCCCTACGAGCAGTACTTC
CASRYRWEPYEQYF
>TRBJ2-1|NA|NA|TRBV7-9
TGTGCCAGCAGCTTGAGCTGGAGCTCCTACAATGAGCAGTTCTTC
CASSLSWSSYNEQFF
>TRBJ1-1|many|NA|TRBV19
TGTGCCAGTAGTGGACCGGACCCGCGGCCTGAAGCTTTCTTT
CASSGPDPRPEAFF
>TRBJ2-7|NA|NA|TRBV18
TGTGCCAGCTCACCGGAAGGGATCTACGAGCAGTACTTC
CASSPEGIYEQYF